Each of the 23 T cell receptor beta chains below was sequenced from the same sample in a study of T cells in narcolepsy (dated by TCRdb to about 2018). Library generation was performed with the immunoSEQ multiplex PCR assay. TCRdb took this table from immuneACCESS and kept in-frame rearrangements with V and J called. Such tables lack part of the clones; where checked against another copy, unresolved V genes explain under half of the gap, and the rest is unexplained. The sample records roughly 30,000 clones, roughly 78% of which are singletons. The ten largest account for 6.6% of the sample. Specimen: memory (CD45RA-) CD4+ T cells from blood. The sample's cell subset or site, from its label and the paper: memory T cells sorted ex vivo from peripheral blood. Receptor source: a human donor in good health.

This clone appeared once. This chain connects TRBV18 to TRBJ1-2, with no clear D. Per the germline V gene, CDR1 is KGHSH and CDR2 is LQKENI. This CDR3 spans 11 amino acids. Deletions cut 5 bases from V and 7 bases from J, with 8 bases between. For the CDR3, the DNA is TGTGCCAGCTCATCGTCAGTTGGCTACACCTTC. Amino acid sequence: CASSSSVGYTF.

The J gene is TRBJ2-7, the V gene TRBV9, with D perhaps being TRBD1 or TRBD2 (6 bases each). Germline V gives CDR1 SGDLS, CDR2 YYNGEE. The CDR3 has 15 residues. The V gene lost 3 bases and the J gene lost 2 bases, with 15 bases spanning the gap. CDR3 in DNA: TGTGCCAGCAGCGCAGAGGGGGGCAGCGCCTACGAGCAGTACTTC. Translating it yields CASSAEGGSAYEQYF. Looking up the rest from reference TRBV9 and TRBJ2-7 gives the full variable domain: DSGVTQTPKHLITATGQRVTLRCSPRSGDLSVYWYQQSLDQGLQFLIQYYNGEERAKGNILERFSAQQFPDLHSELNLSSLELGDSALYFCASSAEGGSAYEQYFGPGTRLTVT.

V and J are TRBV7-9 and TRBJ1-2; D is perhaps TRBD1 (6 bases). The CDR3 sequence is 16 residues long. V was shortened by 6 bases and J by 0 bases, with 17 bases between the two germline ends. The germline CDR1 and CDR2 sequences are SEHNR and FQNEAQ (reference sequence). The CDR3 DNA follows: TGTGCCAGCAGTCGCACTGGGACACCTCCTAACTATGGCTACACCTTC. Protein: CASSRTGTPPNYGYTF.

This rearrangement joins TRBV27 to TRBJ1-2; D not certain. The CDR3 covers 15 residues. Germline lookup yields CDR1 MNHEY and CDR2 SMNVEV (reference sequence). V lost 3 bases to trimming and J lost 4 bases, with 15 bases between them. Here the CDR3 reads CASSFPRFVGYGYTF. CDR3 in DNA: TGTGCCAGCAGTTTCCCCAGGTTCGTAGGCTATGGCTACACCTTC.

The chain links TRBV7-6 to TRBJ2-1, with 9 positions matching TRBD2. The CDR3 sequence is 15 residues long. With 2 bases clipped from V and 6 bases from J, the junction kept 5 bases outside the gene matches. CDR1 is SGHVS, CDR2 FNYEAQ, per germline. CDR3 loop: CASSLNQAGGNEQFF. The CDR3 nucleotides read TGTGCCAGCAGCTTAAATCAAGCGGGAGGCAATGAGCAGTTCTTC.

In nucleotides, the CDR3 is TGTGCCAGCTCACCTCAGGGGGCAAGCTATGGCTACACCTTC. The encoded protein is CASSPQGASYGYTF. The V gene is TRBV18, the J gene TRBJ1-2, with 8 bases lining up with TRBD1. Looked up from germline, CDR1 is KGHSH and CDR2 is LQKENI. This CDR3 region has 14 residues. J was trimmed by 4 bases and V by 3 bases; bases with no gene match: 4.

The V call is TRBV18, the J call TRBJ1-2, with D unresolved. This CDR3 region has 15 residues. Per the germline V gene, CDR1 is KGHSH and CDR2 is LQKENI. Trimming cost V 4 bases and J 0 bases, with 12 bases left between them. DNA of the CDR3: TGTGCCAGCTCACAAGAACAGAGCTCTAACTATGGCTACACCTTC. Translated: CASSQEQSSNYGYTF.

The chain is built from TRBV7-3 and TRBJ1-2; D not certain. CDR3 length: 13 amino acids. In germline, CDR1 is SGHTA, CDR2 FQGTGA. Trimming removed 3 bases from V and 0 bases from J, with 5 bases in between. The CDR3 loop is CASSLRANYGYTF. The CDR3 region has the DNA TGTGCCAGCAGCTTGAGGGCTAACTATGGCTACACCTTC.

V gene TRBV9 combines with J gene TRBJ1-2; D may be TRBD1 (5 bases). Trimming shortened V by 4 bases and J by 3 bases, and 16 bases separated the two germline ends. This CDR3 has 15 amino acids. Germline loops: CDR1 SGDLS, CDR2 YYNGEE. CDR3 residues: CASSPSGTWHYGYTF. CDR3 DNA: TGTGCCAGCAGCCCGAGTGGGACCTGGCACTATGGCTACACCTTC.

V usage is TRBV11-2 and J usage is TRBJ1-1, with a tentative D call TRBD1 (5 bases). The CDR3 spans 16 residues. Germline V gene data show CDR1 as SGHAT and CDR2 as FQNNGV. The V end was cut by 5 bases, the J end by 0 bases, with 16 bases between. In DNA, the CDR3 is TGTGCCAGCAGCCCCCGACAGAAAATCATGAACACTGAAGCTTTCTTT. As protein: CASSPRQKIMNTEAFF.

The chain joins TRBV5-1 to TRBJ2-7; the match to TRBD2 covers 7 bases. CDR1 is SGHRS, CDR2 YFSETQ, per germline. The CDR3 totals 16 residues. V was clipped by 2 bases and J by 1 base; unmatched bases: 9. The CDR3 nucleotides read TGCGCCAGCAGCTTACGACCAGCGGGGATATCCTACGAGCAGTACTTC. It specifies CASSLRPAGISYEQYF.

This clone was detected only a few times. This sequence joins TRBV25-1 and TRBJ2-2; D unresolved. Trimming took off 6 bases at V and 6 bases at J, with 11 bases between the two ends. Germline values: CDR1 MGHDK, CDR2 SYGVNS. The CDR3 is 13 residues long. For the CDR3, the DNA is TGTGCCAGCAGCCGAGTGACGTCCGGGGAGCTGTTTTTT. Translating it yields CASSRVTSGELFF.

The gene calls are TRBV7-9 and TRBJ2-4, with D possibly being TRBD1 or TRBD2 (7 bases each). The germline gives CDR1 SEHNR, CDR2 FQNEAQ (reference sequence). The CDR3 length is 17 residues. The V end was cut by 4 bases, the J end by 3 bases, with 19 bases between. CDR3 sequence reads: CASSSPGRGHIKNIQYF. Written as DNA, the CDR3 is TGTGCCAGCAGCTCTCCAGGGAGGGGGCATATCAAAAACATTCAGTACTTC.

The genes are TRBV28 and TRBJ1-1; no clear D gene. Germline-derived CDR1 and CDR2 are MDHEN and SYDVKM. V was pared by 7 bases and J by 2 bases, with 5 bases between. The CDR3 spans 11 residues. This CDR3 is CASIGNTEAFF. Written as DNA, the CDR3 is TGTGCCAGCATCGGAAACACTGAAGCTTTCTTT.

This clone was detected a few times. The chain employs TRBV2 and TRBJ2-7, with D possibly being TRBD1 (5 bases). The CDR3 contains 11 residues. The germline V gene encodes CDR1 SNHLY and CDR2 FYNNEI. The V and J ends lost 7 bases and 6 bases respectively, with 10 bases between them. In DNA form, the CDR3 reads TGTGCCAGCATGCAGGGTTCCGAGCAGTACTTC. Encoded protein: CASMQGSEQYF.

V and J are TRBV19 and TRBJ1-2, with D uncertain. This CDR3 is 15 amino acids long. Germline values: CDR1 LNHDA, CDR2 SQIVND (reference sequence). V was cut by 7 bases and J by 4 bases, with 19 bases left in between. This chain's CDR3 is CASTPWEGGIYGYTF. DNA of the CDR3: TGTGCCAGTACCCCCTGGGAGGGCGGAATCTATGGCTACACCTTC.

V is TRBV4-1 and J is TRBJ2-5; D possibly corresponds to TRBD2 (7 bases). CDR1 and CDR2 from the germline V gene are MGHRA and YSYEKL. V was cut by 0 bases and J by 1 base, with 12 bases left in between. The CDR3 has 16 amino acids. The CDR3 here is CASSQEGGGRQETQYF. CDR3 coding DNA: TGCGCCAGCAGCCAAGAAGGGGGGGGGCGCCAAGAGACCCAGTACTTC.

The chain couples TRBV2 to TRBJ1-3; 7 bases are a match to TRBD1. Germline values: CDR1 SNHLY, CDR2 FYNNEI. This CDR3 comprises 15 residues. Trimming at V came to 5 bases and at J to 0 bases, leaving 4 bases not matched to a gene. The CDR3 loop is CASSIDRASGNTIYF. Here the CDR3 DNA reads TGTGCCAGCAGTATTGACAGGGCCTCTGGAAACACCATATATTTT.

The chain carries TRBV7-9 and TRBJ2-3; no firm D call. Trimming cost V 5 bases and J 6 bases, with 15 bases left between them. The CDR3 has 14 residues. Looked up from germline, CDR1 is SEHNR and CDR2 is FQNEAQ (reference sequence). The chain's CDR3 is CASSRPRPLDTQYF. The CDR3 DNA sequence: TGTGCCAGCAGCCGACCAAGACCACTGGATACGCAGTATTTT.

The rearrangement links TRBV30 to TRBJ2-3, with D uncertain. Germline values: CDR1 GTSNPN, CDR2 SVGIG (reference sequence). The CDR3 sequence is 13 residues long. Between the trimmed V and J ends, which lost 3 bases and 6 bases, there was a span of 13 bases. CDR3 nucleotide sequence: TGTGCCTGGAGAGGCGGCACACAGGATACGCAGTATTTT. Amino acids: CAWRGGTQDTQYF.

This chain links TRBV27 with TRBJ2-7; TRBD2 matches 9 bases. V lost 5 bases to trimming and J lost 1 base; unmatched junction nucleotides: 3. CDR1 and CDR2 (germline): MNHEY, SMNVEV (reference sequence). The CDR3 loop spans 14 amino acids. The CDR3 sequence: CASSPSGNSYEQYF. In DNA, the CDR3 is TGTGCCAGCAGTCCTAGCGGGAATTCCTACGAGCAGTACTTC.

There are a few counts of this clone. V is TRBV27 and J is TRBJ1-1; the D gene is possibly TRBD1 (5 bases). Trimming took 8 bases from V and 10 from J, leaving 14 bases between them. CDR1 is MNHEY and CDR2 is SMNVEV in the germline V gene (reference sequence). This CDR3 contains 11 residues. The CDR3 is CASVAVGGAFF. CDR3 sequence (DNA): TGTGCCAGCGTGGCCGTCGGGGGAGCTTTCTTT.

The V call is TRBV21-1, the J call TRBJ2-5; the DNA was not compared with TRBD2, the D call given in the table. TRBV21-1 is recorded as a pseudogene. The length of the CDR3 is 12 residues. The CDR3 reads CASTLFQETQYF. The DNA of the CDR3 is TGTGCCAGCACCCTTTTCCAAGAGACCCAGTACTTC.